These 26 T cell receptor beta chains originate from one sample sequenced in a study of PD-L1 blockade in urothelial cancer. Using immunoSEQ multiplex PCR, the repertoire was profiled, and TCRdb retains in-frame clones only, with some absent. Of 70,000 to 75,000 clones listed, 65% to 85% are singletons. Stated time point: pretreatment peripheral blood. The sequencing used PBMCs, collected around atezolizumab (anti-PD-L1) treatment. The receptors come from a woman in her seventies with urothelial cancer.

The chain links TRBV28 to TRBJ2-1, with TRBD1 as a possible D gene (6 bases). V was trimmed by 9 bases and J by 1 base, leaving 13 bases between them. Germline V gene sequence: CDR1 MDHEN, CDR2 SYDVKM. The CDR3 is 14 residues long. Written as DNA, the CDR3 is TGTGCCAGTCGATACAGGGTATCCTACAATGAGCAGTTCTTC. The encoded protein is CASRYRVSYNEQFF.

The chain links TRBV27 to TRBJ2-3; 7 positions agree with TRBD1. Per the germline V gene, CDR1 is MNHEY and CDR2 is SMNVEV (reference sequence). Trimming cost V 5 bases and J 5 bases; bases outside gene matches: 7. CDR3 length equals 14 residues. CDR3 bases: TGTGCCAGCAGTCTCGGGACAGCTGGAGATACGCAGTATTTT. Its protein product is CASSLGTAGDTQYF.

The J gene is TRBJ2-5, the V gene TRBV10-3; 7 bases are a match to TRBD1. V lost 7 bases and J lost 2; bases outside the gene matches: 4. This CDR3 is built from 13 residues. Germline CDR1 reads ENHRY; CDR2 reads SYGVKD. CDR3 protein: CAITPGQQETQYF. In nucleotides, the CDR3 is TGTGCCATCACCCCGGGACAGCAAGAGACCCAGTACTTC.

This clone has just a few counts. V gene TRBV5-1 combines with J gene TRBJ2-1; TRBD2 aligns across 12 bases. This CDR3 region has 15 residues. Germline CDR1 and CDR2: SGHRS and YFSETQ. The trim removed 0 bases at V and 7 bases at J, leaving 2 bases unmatched. The DNA of the CDR3 is TGCGCCAGCAGCTTGGGGACTAGCGGGATAAATGAGCAGTTCTTC. As protein: CASSLGTSGINEQFF.

The J gene is TRBJ2-5, the V gene TRBV5-6; the match to TRBD2 covers 7 bases. CDR1 and CDR2 (germline): SGHDT, YYEEEE. The J segment lost 4 bases and the V segment lost 5 bases, leaving 8 bases of the junction unmatched. This CDR3 region has 14 residues. The CDR3 spells CASRWRGGGETQYF. The CDR3 region has the DNA TGTGCCAGCAGATGGCGGGGCGGGGGAGAGACCCAGTACTTC.

This clone was observed at least ten times. The J gene is TRBJ2-2, the V gene TRBV6-1; the match to TRBD1 covers 7 bases. CDR1 MNHNS and CDR2 SASEGT come from the germline V gene. V lost 6 bases, J lost 2 bases, and 6 bases stayed unmatched. The CDR3 is 15 amino acids. CDR3 in amino acids: CASSLQGPNTGELFF. CDR3 DNA sequence: TGTGCCAGCAGCTTACAGGGGCCAAACACCGGGGAGCTGTTTTTT.

The rearrangement uses TRBV30 and TRBJ2-7; TRBD2 matches 7 bases. Germline assignment: CDR1 GTSNPN and CDR2 SVGIG (reference sequence). J was trimmed by 3 bases and V by 3 bases; bases with no gene match: 8. CDR3 size: 14 residues. The CDR3 is CAWRPRDYVYEQYF. DNA of the CDR3: TGTGCCTGGAGGCCCAGGGACTATGTCTACGAGCAGTACTTC.

This chain connects TRBV7-3 to TRBJ2-1, with 7 positions matching TRBD2. This CDR3 has 15 residues. Germline values: CDR1 SGHTA, CDR2 FQGTGA. The J segment lost 4 bases and the V segment lost 2 bases, leaving 5 bases of the junction unmatched. The CDR3 bases are TGTGCCAGCAGCTTAGGGACTACCGAATACAATGAGCAGTTCTTC. It is translated as CASSLGTTEYNEQFF.

This clone came up once. The chain joins TRBV28 to TRBJ1-4; no reliable D call. The CDR3 length is 13 residues. Germline V CDR1 and CDR2: MDHEN, SYDVKM. The germline V and J ends were trimmed by 7 bases and 0 bases, with 6 bases remaining between them. CDR3 sequence (DNA): TGTGCCAGCACGAGAACAACTAATGAAAAACTGTTTTTT. It codes for CASTRTTNEKLFF.

The V call is TRBV18, the J call TRBJ2-7; no firm D call. V lost 6 bases to trimming and J lost 1 base, with 7 bases between them. This CDR3 spans 12 amino acids. Germline loops: CDR1 KGHSH, CDR2 LQKENI. DNA for the CDR3: TGTGCCAGCTCTCAAACTTCCTACGAGCAGTACTTC. As protein: CASSQTSYEQYF.

The chain recombines TRBV6-1 with TRBJ2-1, with no clear D. Germline V lookup: CDR1 MNHNS, CDR2 SASEGT. The CDR3 is 12 amino acids. Trimming shortened V by 2 bases and J by 10 bases, and 9 bases separated the two germline ends. CDR3 protein: CASSELAKEQFF. The CDR3 coding sequence is TGTGCCAGCAGTGAACTGGCCAAAGAGCAGTTCTTC.

The chain couples TRBV19 to TRBJ2-7; D call uncertain. Germline V gene sequence: CDR1 LNHDA, CDR2 SQIVND (reference sequence). Between the trimmed V and J ends, which lost 6 bases and 5 bases, there was a span of 11 bases. The CDR3 has 12 residues. The CDR3 region is CASSLSSHEQYF. DNA of the CDR3: TGTGCCAGTAGCCTCTCTTCCCACGAGCAGTACTTC.

The CDR3 spells CASSVVAGPAETQYF. The CDR3 DNA reads TGCGCCAGCAGCGTGGTTGCAGGCCCTGCAGAGACCCAGTACTTC. The V gene is TRBV5-1, the J gene TRBJ2-5; D remains unclear. V was pared by 4 bases and J by 4 bases, with 17 bases between. In germline, CDR1 is SGHRS, CDR2 YFSETQ. The CDR3 length is 15 residues. The whole variable domain, filled in from reference TRBV5-1 and TRBJ2-5, reads KAGVTQTPRYLIKTRGQQVTLSCSPISGHRSVSWYQQTPGQGLQFLFEYFSETQRNKGNFPGRFSGRQFSNSRSEMNVSTLELGDSALYLCASSVVAGPAETQYFGPGTRLLVL.

The chain carries TRBV7-2 and TRBJ2-7; 7 nucleotides line up with TRBD1. Trimming took 5 bases from V and 0 from J; bases not matched to a gene: 7. The germline V gene encodes CDR1 SGHTA and CDR2 FQGNSA. CDR3 length: 15 amino acids. As DNA, the CDR3 is TGTGCCAGCAGCCCACCGGGACAGCGCTCCTACGAGCAGTACTTC. Its protein is CASSPPGQRSYEQYF.

This rearrangement joins TRBV28 to TRBJ1-4; 9 bases line up with TRBD1. The CDR3 sequence is 16 residues long. V shed 5 bases and J 7 bases; nucleotides not matched to a gene: 11. In germline, CDR1 is MDHEN, CDR2 SYDVKM. The DNA of the CDR3 is TGTGCCAGCAGTAGTTCGAACAGGGGGCGCTTTGAAAAACTGTTTTTT. It is translated as CASSSSNRGRFEKLFF.

The V gene is TRBV18, the J gene TRBJ1-5; 8 bases line up with TRBD1. V gave up 6 bases and J gave up 4 bases; unmatched junction bases: 8. The germline V gene has CDR1 KGHSH and CDR2 LQKENI. CDR3 length: 15 residues. The CDR3 protein is CASSPDRVRNQPQHF. CDR3 nucleotides: TGTGCCAGCTCGCCGGACAGGGTACGGAATCAGCCCCAGCATTTT.

This clone was counted a few times. The V gene is TRBV4-1, the J gene TRBJ1-4, with 9 bases fitting TRBD1. Losses at the gene ends were 0 bases for V and 8 bases for J; bases not matched to a gene: 13. The CDR3 covers 18 residues. The germline gives CDR1 MGHRA, CDR2 YSYEKL. CDR3 in amino acids: CASSQDLGDRADGEKLFF. The CDR3 DNA sequence: TGCGCCAGCAGCCAAGATCTGGGGGACAGGGCGGACGGCGAAAAACTGTTTTTT.

V and J are TRBV7-3 and TRBJ2-7; 8 bases match TRBD1. This CDR3 is built from 14 residues. V lost 5 bases, J lost 5 bases, and 8 bases stayed unmatched. Per the germline V gene, CDR1 is SGHTA and CDR2 is FQGTGA. CDR3 nucleotides: TGTGCCAGCAGCGTACAGGGGGAGGTCGACGAGCAGTACTTC. This translates into CASSVQGEVDEQYF. The full variable domain, in which reference TRBV7-3 and TRBJ2-7 provide the parts outside the CDR3, is GAGVSQTPSNKVTEKGKYVELRCDPISGHTALYWYRQSLGQGPEFLIYFQGTGAADDSGLPNDRFFAVRPEGSVSTLKIQRTERGDSAVYLCASSVQGEVDEQYFGPGTRLTVT.

This sequence joins TRBV6-5 and TRBJ1-1; unclear D gene. This CDR3 comprises 11 residues. The germline V gene encodes CDR1 MNHEY and CDR2 SVGAGI. Trimming stripped 4 bases from V and 8 bases from J, with 8 bases between. The CDR3 here is CASSSSQEAFF. The CDR3 DNA follows: TGTGCCAGCAGTTCCTCACAGGAAGCTTTCTTT.

The chain employs TRBV6-1 and TRBJ2-3; tentatively, D is TRBD2 (5 bases). In germline, CDR1 is MNHNS, CDR2 SASEGT. The CDR3 is 15 amino acids. Trimming took 3 bases from V and 4 from J, leaving 14 bases between them. This CDR3 reads CASSEGDMGSDTQYF. The DNA of the CDR3 is TGTGCCAGCAGTGAGGGAGATATGGGTTCAGATACGCAGTATTTT.

V gene TRBV29-1 combines with J gene TRBJ1-1; TRBD1 agrees at 10 bases. Germline CDR1 reads SQVTM; CDR2 reads ANQGSEA. V was clipped by 7 bases and J by 3 bases; unmatched bases: 8. The CDR3 consists of 14 residues. The CDR3 DNA follows: TGCAGCGCCTCGACAGGGGGCGGTTACACTGAAGCTTTCTTT. Protein: CSASTGGGYTEAFF.

The chain has TRBV19 and TRBJ1-2; 9 bases agree with TRBD1. V gave up 7 bases and J gave up 3 bases; unmatched junction bases: 12. The CDR3 totals 16 residues. Germline V gene data show CDR1 as LNHDA and CDR2 as SQIVND (reference sequence). The chain's CDR3 is CASTPDRGGRYYGYTF. The CDR3 DNA sequence: TGTGCCAGTACCCCGGACAGGGGAGGAAGATACTATGGCTACACCTTC.

The chain links TRBV18 to TRBJ2-5, with D perhaps TRBD2 (6 bases). V shed 6 bases and J shed 5 bases, with 22 bases lying between them. The CDR3 is made up of 16 amino acids. Germline V lookup: CDR1 KGHSH, CDR2 LQKENI. Here the CDR3 DNA reads TGTGCCAGCTCCCTACCATTCCTAGCGATCGGGGAGACCCAGTACTTC. It specifies CASSLPFLAIGETQYF.

This chain connects TRBV6-5 to TRBJ2-6, with a weak D call TRBD2 (5 bases). Trimming stripped 6 bases from V and 0 bases from J, with 9 bases between. Germline V lookup: CDR1 MNHEY, CDR2 SVGAGI. There are 15 residues in the CDR3. CDR3: CASSPEGSGANVLTF. CDR3 nucleotide sequence: TGTGCCAGCAGCCCAGAGGGCTCTGGGGCCAACGTCCTGACTTTC.

The sample holds one count of this clone. This rearrangement joins TRBV27 to TRBJ1-2; 10 positions agree with TRBD1. After removal of 6 bases from V and 4 bases from J, the junction contained 14 bases not matched to a gene. The germline CDR1 and CDR2 sequences are MNHEY and SMNVEV (reference sequence). There are 17 residues in the CDR3. As DNA, the CDR3 is TGTGCCAGCAGGAGACGAGGGACAGGGGTAGTAGGCTATGGCTACACCTTC. Its translation is CASRRRGTGVVGYGYTF.

This sequence joins TRBV19 and TRBJ2-2; 7 bases map to TRBD1. Germline lookup yields CDR1 LNHDA and CDR2 SQIVND (reference sequence). With 7 bases clipped from V and 3 bases from J, the junction kept 5 bases outside the gene matches. The CDR3 sequence is 14 residues long. The DNA of the CDR3 is TGTGCCAGTAAACAGGGGTCCGACACCGGGGAGCTGTTTTTT. Its protein is CASKQGSDTGELFF.